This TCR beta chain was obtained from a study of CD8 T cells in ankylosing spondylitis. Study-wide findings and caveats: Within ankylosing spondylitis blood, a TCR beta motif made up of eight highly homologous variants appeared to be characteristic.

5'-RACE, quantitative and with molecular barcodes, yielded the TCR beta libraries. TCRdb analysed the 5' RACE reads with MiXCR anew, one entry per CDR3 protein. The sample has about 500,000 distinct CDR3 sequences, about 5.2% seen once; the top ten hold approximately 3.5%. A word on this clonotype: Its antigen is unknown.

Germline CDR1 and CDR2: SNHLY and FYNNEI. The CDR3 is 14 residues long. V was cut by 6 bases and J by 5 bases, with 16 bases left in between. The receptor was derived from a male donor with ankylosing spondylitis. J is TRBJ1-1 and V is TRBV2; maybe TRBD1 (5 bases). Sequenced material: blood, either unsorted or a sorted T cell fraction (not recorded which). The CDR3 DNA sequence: TGTGCCAGCAGATCGCAGGGAGGTCGGACTGAAGCTTTCTTT. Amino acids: CASRSQGGRTEAFF.